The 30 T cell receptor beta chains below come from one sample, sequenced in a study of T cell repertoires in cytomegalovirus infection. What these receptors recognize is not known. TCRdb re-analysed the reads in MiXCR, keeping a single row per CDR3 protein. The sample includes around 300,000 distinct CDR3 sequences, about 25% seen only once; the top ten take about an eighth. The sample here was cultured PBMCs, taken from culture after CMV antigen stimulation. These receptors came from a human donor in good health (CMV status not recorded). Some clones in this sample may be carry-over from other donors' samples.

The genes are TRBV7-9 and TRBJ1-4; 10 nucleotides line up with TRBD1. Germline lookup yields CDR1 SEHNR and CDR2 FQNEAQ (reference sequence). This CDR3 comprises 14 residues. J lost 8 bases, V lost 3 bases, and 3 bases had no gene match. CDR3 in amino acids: CASSFGTGVEKLFF. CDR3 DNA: TGTGCCAGCAGCTTTGGGACAGGGGTGGAAAAACTGTTTTTT. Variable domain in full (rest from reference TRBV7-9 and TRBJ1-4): DTGVSQNPRHKITKRGQNVTFRCDPISEHNRLYWYRQTLGQGPEFLTYFQNEAQLEKSRLLSDRFSAERPKGSFSTLEIQRTEQGDSAMYLCASSFGTGVEKLFFGSGTQLSVL.

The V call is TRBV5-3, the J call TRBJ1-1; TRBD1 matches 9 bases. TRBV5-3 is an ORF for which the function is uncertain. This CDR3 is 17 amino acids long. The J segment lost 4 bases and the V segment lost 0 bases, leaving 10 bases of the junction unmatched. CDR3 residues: CARSLEGQGGVGTEAFF. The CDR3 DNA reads TGTGCCAGAAGCTTGGAGGGACAGGGAGGAGTTGGCACTGAAGCTTTCTTT.

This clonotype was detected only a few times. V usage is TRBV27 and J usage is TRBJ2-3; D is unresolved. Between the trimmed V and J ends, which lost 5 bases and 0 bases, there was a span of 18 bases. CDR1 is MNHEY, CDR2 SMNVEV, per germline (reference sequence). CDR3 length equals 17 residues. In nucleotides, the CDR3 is TGTGCCAGCAGTAACGCCAGAAATCCTACTAGCACAGATACGCAGTATTTT. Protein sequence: CASSNARNPTSTDTQYF.

CDR3 DNA sequence: TGCAGCGTTGCAGGACTAGCGGGTGAAAGGGGCAATGAGCAGTTCTTC. Encoded protein: CSVAGLAGERGNEQFF. This rearrangement joins TRBV29-1 to TRBJ2-1; the match to TRBD2 covers 11 bases. This CDR3 spans 16 amino acids. J was trimmed by 6 bases and V by 4 bases; bases with no gene match: 11. Per germline, CDR1 SQVTM and CDR2 ANQGSEA.

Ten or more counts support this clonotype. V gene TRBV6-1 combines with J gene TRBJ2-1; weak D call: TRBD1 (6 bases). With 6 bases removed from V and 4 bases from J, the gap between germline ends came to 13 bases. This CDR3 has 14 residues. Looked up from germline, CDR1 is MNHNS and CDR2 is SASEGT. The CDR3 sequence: CASRGQGNYNEQFF. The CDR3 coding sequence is TGTGCCAGCAGGGGACAAGGGAATTACAATGAGCAGTTCTTC.

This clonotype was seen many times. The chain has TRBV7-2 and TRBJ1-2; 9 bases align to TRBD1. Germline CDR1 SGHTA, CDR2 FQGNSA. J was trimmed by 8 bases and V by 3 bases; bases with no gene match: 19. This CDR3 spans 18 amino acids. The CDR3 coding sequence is TGTGCCAGCAGCTTCGCCCGTTTGATTCAACAGGGGGCGGGCGGCTACACCTTC. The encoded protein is CASSFARLIQQGAGGYTF.

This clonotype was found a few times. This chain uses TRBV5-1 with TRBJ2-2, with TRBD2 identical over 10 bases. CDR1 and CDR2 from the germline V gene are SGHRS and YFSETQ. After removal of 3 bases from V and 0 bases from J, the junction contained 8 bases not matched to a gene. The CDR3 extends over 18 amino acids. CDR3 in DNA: TGCGCCAGCAGCTCAAGTACTAGCGGGGTTCCGAACACCGGGGAGCTGTTTTTT. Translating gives CASSSSTSGVPNTGELFF.

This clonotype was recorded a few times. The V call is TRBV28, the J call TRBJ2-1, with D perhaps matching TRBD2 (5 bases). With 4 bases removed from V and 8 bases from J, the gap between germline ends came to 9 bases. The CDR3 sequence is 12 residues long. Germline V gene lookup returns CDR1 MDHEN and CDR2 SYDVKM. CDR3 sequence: CASSWSRDEQFF. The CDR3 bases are TGTGCCAGCAGTTGGTCGCGGGATGAGCAGTTCTTC.

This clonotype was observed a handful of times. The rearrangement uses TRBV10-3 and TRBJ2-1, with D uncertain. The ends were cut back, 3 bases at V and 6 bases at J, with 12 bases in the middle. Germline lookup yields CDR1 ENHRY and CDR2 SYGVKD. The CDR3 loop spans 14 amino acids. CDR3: CAISERTPANEQFF. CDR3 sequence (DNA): TGTGCCATCAGTGAAAGGACCCCCGCCAATGAGCAGTTCTTC.

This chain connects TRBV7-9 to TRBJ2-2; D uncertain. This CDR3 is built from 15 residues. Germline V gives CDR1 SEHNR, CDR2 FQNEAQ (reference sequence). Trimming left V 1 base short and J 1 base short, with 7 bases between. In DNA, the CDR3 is TGTGCCAGCAGCTTAGTGGAAGGGAACACCGGGGAGCTGTTTTTT. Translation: CASSLVEGNTGELFF.

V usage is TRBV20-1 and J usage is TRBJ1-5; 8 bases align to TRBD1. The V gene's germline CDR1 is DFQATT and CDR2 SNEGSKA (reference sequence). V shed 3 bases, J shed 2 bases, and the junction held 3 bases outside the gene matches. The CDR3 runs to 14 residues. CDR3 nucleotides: TGCAGTGCTAGCCAGGACAGGGGCAATCAGCCCCAGCATTTT. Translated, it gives CSASQDRGNQPQHF.

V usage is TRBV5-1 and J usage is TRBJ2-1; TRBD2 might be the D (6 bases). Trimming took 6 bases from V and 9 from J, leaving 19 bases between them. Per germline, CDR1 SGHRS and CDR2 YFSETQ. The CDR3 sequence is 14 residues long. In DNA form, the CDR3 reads TGCGCCAGCATCCGTGGAAGCCAGGAGGGTGAGCAGTTCTTC. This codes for CASIRGSQEGEQFF. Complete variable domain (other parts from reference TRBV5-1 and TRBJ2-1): KAGVTQTPRYLIKTRGQQVTLSCSPISGHRSVSWYQQTPGQGLQFLFEYFSETQRNKGNFPGRFSGRQFSNSRSEMNVSTLELGDSALYLCASIRGSQEGEQFFGPGTRLTVL.

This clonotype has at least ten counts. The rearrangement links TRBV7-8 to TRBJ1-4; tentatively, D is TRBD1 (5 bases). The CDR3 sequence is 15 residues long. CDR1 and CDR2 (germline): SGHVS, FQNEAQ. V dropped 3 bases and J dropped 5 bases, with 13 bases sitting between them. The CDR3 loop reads CASSLGLLGNEKLFF. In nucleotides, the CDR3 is TGTGCCAGCAGCTTGGGACTTCTAGGCAATGAAAAACTGTTTTTT.

The CDR3 spells CASRRIQTGYTGELFF. CDR3 nucleotide sequence: TGTGCCAGCAGACGCATTCAGACAGGCTACACCGGGGAGCTGTTTTTT. The chain combines TRBV28 with TRBJ2-2; the D gene is possibly TRBD1 (6 bases). Trimming took 6 bases from V and 3 from J, leaving 17 bases between them. This CDR3 has 16 residues. CDR1 is MDHEN, CDR2 SYDVKM, per germline.

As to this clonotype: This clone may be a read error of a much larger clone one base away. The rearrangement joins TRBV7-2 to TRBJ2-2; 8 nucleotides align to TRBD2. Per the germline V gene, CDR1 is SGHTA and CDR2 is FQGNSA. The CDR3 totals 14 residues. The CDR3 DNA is TGTGCCAGCAACAGCGGGAGTTATAGCGGGGTGCTGTTTTTT. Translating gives CASNSGSYSGVLFF.

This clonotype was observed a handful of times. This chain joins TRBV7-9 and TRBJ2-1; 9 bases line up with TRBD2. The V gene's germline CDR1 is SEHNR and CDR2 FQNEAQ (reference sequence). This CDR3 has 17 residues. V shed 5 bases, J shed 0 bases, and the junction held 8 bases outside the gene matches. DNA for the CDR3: TGTGCCAGCAGCCCAAAACTAGCGGGTAGCTCCTACAATGAGCAGTTCTTC. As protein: CASSPKLAGSSYNEQFF.

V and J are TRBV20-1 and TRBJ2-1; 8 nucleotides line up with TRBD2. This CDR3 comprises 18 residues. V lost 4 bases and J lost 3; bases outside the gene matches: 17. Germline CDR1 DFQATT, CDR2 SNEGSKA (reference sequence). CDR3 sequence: CSAKDPGTAGGNYNEQFF. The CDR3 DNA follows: TGCAGTGCTAAAGATCCGGGTACGGCGGGAGGAAACTACAATGAGCAGTTCTTC.

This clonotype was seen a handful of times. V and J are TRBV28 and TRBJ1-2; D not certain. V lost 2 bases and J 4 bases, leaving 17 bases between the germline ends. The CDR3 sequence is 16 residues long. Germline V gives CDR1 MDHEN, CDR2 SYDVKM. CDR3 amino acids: CASSLMTSERGYGYTF. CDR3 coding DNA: TGTGCCAGCAGTTTAATGACGAGCGAACGGGGCTATGGCTACACCTTC.

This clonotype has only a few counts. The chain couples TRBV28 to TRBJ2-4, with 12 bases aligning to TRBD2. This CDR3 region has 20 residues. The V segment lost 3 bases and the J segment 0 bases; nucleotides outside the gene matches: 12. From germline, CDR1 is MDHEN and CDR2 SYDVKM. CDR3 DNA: TGTGCCAGCAGTTTCTTTCCGGGACTAGCGGGCACTCTAGCCAAAAACATTCAGTACTTC. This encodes CASSFFPGLAGTLAKNIQYF.

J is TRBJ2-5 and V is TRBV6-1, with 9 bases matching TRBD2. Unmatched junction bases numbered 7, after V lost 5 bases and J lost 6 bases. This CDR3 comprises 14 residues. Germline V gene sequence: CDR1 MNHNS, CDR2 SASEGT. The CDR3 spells CASSQSGRMQTQYF. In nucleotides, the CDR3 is TGTGCCAGCAGTCAAAGCGGGAGGATGCAGACCCAGTACTTC.

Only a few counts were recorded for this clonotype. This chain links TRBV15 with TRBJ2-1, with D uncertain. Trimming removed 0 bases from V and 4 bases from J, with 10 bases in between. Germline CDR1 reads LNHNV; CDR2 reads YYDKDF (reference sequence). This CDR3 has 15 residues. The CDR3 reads CATSRDLGTYNEQFF. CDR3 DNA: TGTGCCACCAGCAGAGATTTAGGAACTTACAATGAGCAGTTCTTC.

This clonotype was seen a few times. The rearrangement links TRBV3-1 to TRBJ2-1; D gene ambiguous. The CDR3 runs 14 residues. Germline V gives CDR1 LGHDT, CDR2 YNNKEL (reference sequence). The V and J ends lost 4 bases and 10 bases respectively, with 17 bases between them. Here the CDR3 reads CASSLKLGRNEQFF. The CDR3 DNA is TGTGCCAGCAGCCTCAAACTGGGCAGAAACGAGCAGTTCTTC.

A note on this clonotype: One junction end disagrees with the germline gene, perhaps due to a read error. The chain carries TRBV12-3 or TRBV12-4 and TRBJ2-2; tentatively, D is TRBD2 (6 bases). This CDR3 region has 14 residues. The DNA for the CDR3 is TGTGCCAGCAGTTCTCCCGGGGGTACCGGGGAGCCGTTTTTT. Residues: CASSSPGGTGEPFF.

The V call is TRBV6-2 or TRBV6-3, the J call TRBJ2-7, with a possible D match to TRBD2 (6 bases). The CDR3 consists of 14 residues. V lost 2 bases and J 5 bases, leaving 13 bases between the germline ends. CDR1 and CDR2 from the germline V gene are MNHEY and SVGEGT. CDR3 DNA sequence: TGTGCCAGCAGTTACCCAGGCCGGGGGAACGAGCAGTACGTC. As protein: CASSYPGRGNEQYV.

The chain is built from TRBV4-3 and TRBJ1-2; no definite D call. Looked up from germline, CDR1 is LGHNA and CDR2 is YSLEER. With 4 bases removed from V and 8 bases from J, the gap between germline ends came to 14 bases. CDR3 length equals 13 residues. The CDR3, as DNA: TGCGCCAGCAGCCTAGACATGACCGGCGGCTACACCTTC. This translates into CASSLDMTGGYTF.

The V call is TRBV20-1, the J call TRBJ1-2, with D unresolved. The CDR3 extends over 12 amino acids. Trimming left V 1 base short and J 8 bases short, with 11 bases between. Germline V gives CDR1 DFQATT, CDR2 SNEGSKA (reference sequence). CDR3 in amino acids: CSARVLTRGYTF. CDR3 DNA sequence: TGCAGTGCTAGAGTCCTAACTCGGGGCTACACCTTC.

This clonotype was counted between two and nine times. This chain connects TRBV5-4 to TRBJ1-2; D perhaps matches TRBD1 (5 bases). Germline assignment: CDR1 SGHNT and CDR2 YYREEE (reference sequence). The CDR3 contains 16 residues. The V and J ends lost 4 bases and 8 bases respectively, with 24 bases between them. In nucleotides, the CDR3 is TGTGCCAGCAGCCGGGACCGCACGCCCGGAGGGAGAGGCTACACCTTC. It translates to CASSRDRTPGGRGYTF.

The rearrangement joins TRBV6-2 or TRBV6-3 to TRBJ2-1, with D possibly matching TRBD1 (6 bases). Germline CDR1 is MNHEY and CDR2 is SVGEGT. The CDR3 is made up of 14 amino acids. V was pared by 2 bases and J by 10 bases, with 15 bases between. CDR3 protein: CASSYTTGSGEQFF. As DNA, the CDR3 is TGTGCCAGCAGTTACACAACAGGGTCAGGAGAGCAGTTCTTC.

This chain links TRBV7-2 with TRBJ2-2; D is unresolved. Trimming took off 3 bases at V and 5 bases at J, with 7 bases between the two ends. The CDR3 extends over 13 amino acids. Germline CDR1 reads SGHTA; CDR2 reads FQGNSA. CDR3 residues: CASSFIETGELFF. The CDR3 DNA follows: TGTGCCAGCAGCTTTATCGAGACCGGGGAGCTGTTTTTT.

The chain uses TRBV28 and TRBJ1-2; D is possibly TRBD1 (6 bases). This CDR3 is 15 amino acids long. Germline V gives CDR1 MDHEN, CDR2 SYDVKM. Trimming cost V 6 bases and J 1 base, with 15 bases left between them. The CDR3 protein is CASSPGELDNYGYTF. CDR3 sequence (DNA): TGTGCCAGCAGCCCAGGGGAACTAGATAACTATGGCTACACCTTC.